The rows below give T cell receptor beta chains drawn from one sample of a study of radiotherapy plus CTLA-4 blockade in lung cancer. The data were produced by immunoSEQ multiplex PCR, yet TCRdb's version contains in-frame clones alone and is incomplete. The sample includes 40,000 or so clones, roughly 65% of them seen just once. The sequencing here drew on peripheral blood, taken from a patient treated with radiotherapy plus ipilimumab. Receptor source: a human donor with non-small cell lung cancer who had a partial response to radiotherapy plus ipilimumab. The conserved cysteine and the conserved F or W are not part of the CDR3 here.

V gene	CDR3 length	CDR3 protein
TRBV5-6	13	ASSSSGVGNQPQH
TRBV27	13	ATQGLADATGELF
TRBV5-1	12	ASSTGQGADGYT
TRBV6-6	12	ASSYSRANTEAF
TRBV27	11	ASSLGTPYEQF
TRBV6-1	15	ASSEARHGRALETQY
TRBV15	16	ATSREGSLSASTDTQY
TRBV6-1	11	ASNDRGIYGYT
TRBV5-1	13	ASSQTGGRTDTQY
TRBV7-2	12	ASSPQLVNSPLH
TRBV7-8	17	ASSLAFWGASSGANVLT
TRBV29-1	12	SVGFRDSLEKLF
TRBV27	16	ASSLRRTPQGLGEKLF
TRBV7-2	12	ASSLRQGTTEAF
TRBV6-5	9	AITRGGEQY
TRBV14	13	ASSPTSGGGNEQF
TRBV5-1	11	ASSAAGNEKLF
TRBV18	12	ASSHTSSGQIYT
TRBV5-1	11	ASSLESGSGQY
TRBV7-9	10	ASSFTRNEQY